What follows are 18 T cell receptor beta chains derived from one specimen sequenced in a study of blood T cells in healthy people across ages. Primed by a sample-barcoded 5' primer and a J-beta primer mix, a second PCR proceeded for 7 to 11 cycles. Each CDR3 protein gets one entry after TCRdb re-called the 5' RACE reads with MiXCR. The data show about a million distinct CDR3 sequences, 35% to 45% seen once. Sample: blood. The receptors come from a man between 18 and 29 years old in good health.

A remark on this clonotype: A much larger clonotype is one base distant, so this may be a read error. The chain recombines TRBV19 with TRBJ2-6; D uncertain. Per germline, CDR1 LNHDA and CDR2 SQIVND (reference sequence). This CDR3 comprises 15 residues. Trimming removed 7 bases from V and 0 bases from J, with 10 bases in between. CDR3 amino acids: CASKPDHSGANVLTF. The CDR3 region has the DNA TGTGCCAGTAAACCTGACCACTCTGGGGCCAACGTCCTGACTTTC.

This clonotype has only a few counts. This may be a read error, as it is one base from a much larger clone. The V and J genes are TRBV7-2 and TRBJ2-7; no clear D gene. This CDR3 has 13 amino acids. CDR1 and CDR2 (germline): SGHTA, FQGNSA. With 1 base removed from V and 3 bases from J, the gap between germline ends came to 7 bases. The CDR3 coding sequence is TGTGCCAGCAGCTTAGGAAAGGACTACGAGCAGTACTTC. Translated, it gives CASSLGKDYEQYF.

The CDR3 region has the DNA TGTGCCAGCAGCGTATGGAGTGGTGGGACAGATACGCAGTATTTT. Its translation: CASSVWSGGTDTQYF. The V and J genes are TRBV9 and TRBJ2-3; D is unresolved. Germline assignment: CDR1 SGDLS and CDR2 YYNGEE. Between the trimmed V and J ends, which lost 1 base and 3 bases, there was a span of 12 bases. The CDR3 covers 15 residues.

This clonotype occurred a few times. The gene calls are TRBV27 and TRBJ1-2; possibly TRBD1 for D (5 bases). The length of the CDR3 is 14 residues. V was clipped by 4 bases and J by 7 bases, with 16 bases between them. CDR1 and CDR2 from the germline V gene are MNHEY and SMNVEV (reference sequence). CDR3 sequence reads: CASSSTPLGAGYTF. In DNA form, the CDR3 reads TGTGCCAGCAGTTCAACACCCCTTGGGGCTGGCTACACCTTC.

Concerning this clonotype itself: This may come from a read error, since a much larger clone is one base off. The rearrangement links TRBV29-1 to TRBJ2-5; tentatively, D is TRBD1 (7 bases). The germline gives CDR1 SQVTM, CDR2 ANQGSEA. V lost 5 bases and J 5 bases, leaving 15 bases between the germline ends. The CDR3 is 13 residues long. DNA for the CDR3: TGCAGCGTTAAGACGACAGGGAGGGAGACCCAGTACTTC. Translated: CSVKTTGRETQYF.

The chain recombines TRBV7-6 with TRBJ1-1, with TRBD1 matching over 10 bases. The CDR3 is made up of 16 amino acids. The germline V gene has CDR1 SGHVS and CDR2 FNYEAQ. Trimming removed 4 bases from V and 3 bases from J; junction bases left unmatched: 8. This CDR3 is CASSSGQGGTHTEAFF. CDR3 DNA: TGTGCCAGCAGCTCTGGACAGGGGGGGACTCACACTGAAGCTTTCTTT.

The chain employs TRBV20-1 and TRBJ2-1; 10 nucleotides agree with TRBD2. This CDR3 has 17 residues. V lost 4 bases, J lost 1 base, and 10 bases stayed unmatched. Germline CDR1 and CDR2: DFQATT and SNEGSKA (reference sequence). The chain's CDR3 is CSAIRAGGPISYNEQFF. CDR3 DNA sequence: TGCAGTGCTATACGAGCGGGGGGGCCTATTTCCTACAATGAGCAGTTCTTC.

This clonotype was recorded at least ten times. This sequence joins TRBV29-1 and TRBJ2-1, with D unclear. The V end was cut by 7 bases, the J end by 0 bases, with 7 bases between. Germline V gene data show CDR1 as SQVTM and CDR2 as ANQGSEA. This CDR3 spans 12 amino acids. CDR3 DNA sequence: TGCAGCGCGGGTTTCTCCTACAATGAGCAGTTCTTC. Its translation: CSAGFSYNEQFF.

The chain carries TRBV6-1 and TRBJ2-1; the D gene is possibly TRBD2 (7 bases). CDR3 length: 17 amino acids. Germline CDR1 and CDR2: MNHNS and SASEGT. V shed 6 bases and J shed 1 base, with 19 bases lying between them. The CDR3 region is CASRSLVGGPSYNEQFF. CDR3 coding DNA: TGTGCCAGCAGAAGTCTGGTGGGGGGGCCGTCCTACAATGAGCAGTTCTTC.

This clonotype appeared a few times. The chain combines TRBV5-1 with TRBJ2-1; D is unresolved. CDR1 is SGHRS, CDR2 YFSETQ, per germline. There are 11 residues in the CDR3. V dropped 9 bases and J dropped 7 bases, with 11 bases sitting between them. The CDR3 spells CATWVQNEQFF. The CDR3 coding sequence is TGCGCCACCTGGGTCCAAAATGAGCAGTTCTTC.

This clonotype was counted many times. This sequence joins TRBV7-8 and TRBJ2-5; D possibly corresponds to TRBD1 (5 bases). Trimming pared 5 bases from V and 4 bases from J, leaving 20 bases between. The CDR3 loop spans 16 amino acids. Germline CDR1 is SGHVS and CDR2 is FQNEAQ. The CDR3 loop is CASSLIVDSTRETQYF. The DNA of the CDR3 is TGTGCCAGCAGCCTGATAGTTGACAGTACGAGAGAGACCCAGTACTTC.

A few counts support this clonotype. The chain joins TRBV7-2 to TRBJ2-1; 11 bases fit TRBD2. Germline CDR1 reads SGHTA; CDR2 reads FQGNSA. The CDR3 consists of 18 residues. V was pared by 5 bases and J by 2 bases, with 11 bases of the junction left unmatched. The CDR3 DNA follows: TGTGCCAGCAGCCCCCCGGGACTAGCGGTGCTAACCTACAATGAGCAGTTCTTC. Protein: CASSPPGLAVLTYNEQFF.

The rearrangement uses TRBV10-3 and TRBJ1-2, with D uncertain. CDR3 length: 15 residues. From germline, CDR1 is ENHRY and CDR2 SYGVKD. V was trimmed by 2 bases and J by 3 bases, leaving 13 bases between them. CDR3 bases: TGTGCCATCAGTGAGGCGGGTCCGCGAGACTATGGCTACACCTTC. Protein: CAISEAGPRDYGYTF.

V is TRBV7-9 and J is TRBJ1-2, with 7 nucleotides matching TRBD1. The CDR3 has 15 amino acids. With V trimmed by 1 base and J by 4 bases, 6 bases remained unmatched. CDR1 SEHNR and CDR2 FQNEAQ come from the germline V gene (reference sequence). The CDR3 here is CASSLVYRGVYGYTF. CDR3 bases: TGTGCCAGCAGCTTAGTTTACAGGGGAGTCTATGGCTACACCTTC.

The chain recombines TRBV9 with TRBJ1-1, with 8 bases aligning to TRBD1. Germline values: CDR1 SGDLS, CDR2 YYNGEE. The J segment lost 2 bases and the V segment lost 2 bases, leaving 8 bases of the junction unmatched. The CDR3 covers 16 residues. In nucleotides, the CDR3 is TGTGCCAGCAGCGTTGGGACAGGCCTTATTAACACTGAAGCTTTCTTT. Amino acid sequence: CASSVGTGLINTEAFF.

The gene calls are TRBV20-1 and TRBJ1-2; TRBD1 agrees at 11 bases. CDR3 size: 17 residues. V shed 0 bases, J shed 4 bases, and the junction held 10 bases outside the gene matches. Germline V gene lookup returns CDR1 DFQATT and CDR2 SNEGSKA (reference sequence). The DNA of the CDR3 is TGCAGTGCTAGAGATCTGGACGAGGACAGGGGGCTCTATGGCTACACCTTC. It translates to CSARDLDEDRGLYGYTF.

The gene calls are TRBV12-3 or TRBV12-4 and TRBJ2-3; D uncertain. Trimming shortened V by 1 base and J by 0 bases, and 20 bases separated the two germline ends. This CDR3 contains 19 residues. CDR3 bases: TGTGCCAGCAGTTTAGGTACCAGATGGACCTCTACTAGCACAGATACGCAGTATTTT. The encoded protein is CASSLGTRWTSTSTDTQYF.

This clonotype was counted only a few times. The chain recombines TRBV7-2 with TRBJ2-4; possibly TRBD2 for D (6 bases). CDR1 is SGHTA and CDR2 is FQGNSA in the germline V gene. The length of the CDR3 is 15 residues. Trimming left V 7 bases short and J 8 bases short, with 21 bases between. DNA for the CDR3: TGTGCCAGCACCCTAACGGAGGGACCCCCTGACATTCAGTACTTC. Amino acids: CASTLTEGPPDIQYF.